These 4 T cell receptor beta chains share one sample of origin, sequenced in a study of somatic mutations in cytotoxic T cells in rheumatoid arthritis. Using immunoSEQ multiplex PCR, the repertoire was profiled, and TCRdb retains in-frame clones only, with some absent. The sample records about 11,000 clones, approximately 71% being singletons. Specimen: CD8+ T cells sorted from blood. The receptors shown here come from an adult with rheumatoid arthritis.

To note about this clone: A read error may produce the germline difference seen at one junction end. This rearrangement joins TRBV4-1 to TRBJ2-1; D not certain. The CDR3 totals 15 residues. In germline, CDR1 is MGHRA, CDR2 YSYEKL. In DNA form, the CDR3 reads TGCGCCAGCAGCCAAGACAGAAACTCCTTCAATGAGCAGTTCTTC. This gives the protein CASSQDRNSFNEQFF.

The V call is TRBV11-2, the J call TRBJ2-7, with D hard to call. Germline loops: CDR1 SGHAT, CDR2 FQNNGV. The germline V and J ends were trimmed by 1 base and 5 bases, with 3 bases remaining between them. The CDR3 runs 11 residues. CDR3 in amino acids: CASSLGDEQYF. In nucleotides, the CDR3 is TGTGCCAGCAGCTTAGGCGACGAGCAGTACTTC.

V and J are TRBV6-5 and TRBJ2-7, with D perhaps TRBD1 or TRBD2 (5 bases each). Trimming took off 5 bases at V and 5 bases at J, with 16 bases between the two ends. The length of the CDR3 is 14 residues. Germline V gene lookup returns CDR1 MNHEY and CDR2 SVGAGI. DNA of the CDR3: TGTGCCAGCAGTAACTGGGACCTCAGGCACGAGCAGTACTTC. It translates to CASSNWDLRHEQYF.

This clone was found a few times. This chain connects TRBV7-9 to TRBJ1-4, with 9 nucleotides matching TRBD1. The junction had 12 bases not matched to a gene; V was cut back by 4 bases and J by 0 bases. Germline CDR1 reads SEHNR; CDR2 reads FQNEAQ (reference sequence). The CDR3 length is 19 residues. CDR3 residues: CASSSPRTGAGATNEKLFF. The CDR3 bases are TGTGCCAGCAGCTCACCGCGGACAGGGGCTGGGGCAACTAATGAAAAACTGTTTTTT.